The entry below describes one TCR beta chain. With 60 Vbeta and 13 Jbeta primers, the PCR was carried out. Clones were sequenced by immunoSEQ multiplex PCR, and TCRdb holds only the in-frame ones, with some missing. This table lists 150,000 or so clones. This specimen comes from a study of cytomegalovirus exposure and HLA in healthy donors. Germline V gives CDR1 MNHEY, CDR2 SMNVEV (reference sequence). The CDR3 has 14 residues. Unmatched junction bases numbered 10, after V lost 7 bases and J lost 8 bases. This chain uses TRBV27 with TRBJ1-2, with 10 positions matching TRBD1. What was sequenced was PBMCs. The clonotype was recovered from a man between 18 and 29 years old in good health and CMV-seronegative. As DNA, the CDR3 is TGTGCCAGCAAGCTCCGGGACAGGGGTCAAGGCTACACCTTC. This gives the protein CASKLRDRGQGYTF.